These 28 T cell receptor beta chains originate from one sample sequenced in a study of persistence of HIV-infected CD4 T cells (dated by TCRdb to the early 2020s). Explained via the paper, the treatment or condition label denotes: suppressive antiretroviral therapy. A pool of overlapping HIV-1 Gag 15-mer peptides was used at about 1 ug per peptide per mL for cell stimulation. Nonresponding CD40L-negative CD69-negative CD45RO-high memory CD4+ T cells were sorted as memory populations depleted of antigen-responding cells. The immunoSEQ hsTCRB assay version 4 in survey mode was used to sequence TCRbeta repertoires from genomic DNA. TCRdb provides this immuneACCESS table in a form limited to in-frame rearrangements. Some clones are lacking; in checked studies, under half of them reflect an unresolved V gene, and why the rest are absent is not known. Across this sample there are 35,000 to 45,000 clones, with about 85% seen only once. The ten largest clones add up to roughly 5.4% of the sample.

No antigens are known for them. Sequencing used cultured CD4+ T cells from PBMCs, obtained from a patient who received antiretroviral therapy. The sample's cell subset or site, from its label and the paper: CD40L-CD69- CD45RO-high memory CD4 T cells not responding to Gag peptides. The source of these receptors is an adult with HIV. The donor label of this sample is uncertain.

The chain carries TRBV2 and TRBJ2-3; 12 bases align to TRBD2. CDR3 length: 15 amino acids. V lost 6 bases to trimming and J lost 5 bases; unmatched junction nucleotides: 6. Germline CDR1 and CDR2: SNHLY and FYNNEI. The CDR3 bases are TGTGCCAGCAGCCTAGCGGGGGGGATGGGAGATACGCAGTATTTT. Amino acids: CASSLAGGMGDTQYF.

The chain employs TRBV5-1 and TRBJ2-5; 9 nucleotides line up with TRBD1. Germline trimming cut 4 bases from V and 5 bases from J; bases unmatched to any gene: 9. From germline, CDR1 is SGHRS and CDR2 YFSETQ. CDR3 size: 15 residues. The CDR3 sequence: CASSLDRGAWETQYF. In nucleotides, the CDR3 is TGCGCCAGCAGCCTGGACAGGGGTGCGTGGGAGACCCAGTACTTC.

The J gene is TRBJ2-3, the V gene TRBV9, with D possibly being TRBD1 (5 bases). Trimming left V 3 bases short and J 2 bases short, with 22 bases between. The CDR3 extends over 18 amino acids. Looked up from germline, CDR1 is SGDLS and CDR2 is YYNGEE. CDR3 amino acids: CASSAFVPGQENTDTQYF. The CDR3 DNA reads as TGTGCCAGCAGCGCTTTTGTCCCTGGACAAGAAAACACAGATACGCAGTATTTT.

The V gene is TRBV5-1, the J gene TRBJ2-5; TRBD1 is a possible D gene (6 bases). CDR3 length equals 14 residues. The germline V and J ends were trimmed by 3 bases and 4 bases, with 13 bases remaining between them. In germline, CDR1 is SGHRS, CDR2 YFSETQ. CDR3 in DNA: TGCGCCAGCAGCTCCCGGCAGGGGAGAGAGACCCAGTACTTC. It yields the protein CASSSRQGRETQYF.

This chain connects TRBV20-1 to TRBJ1-3; D possibly corresponds to TRBD1 (6 bases). From germline, CDR1 is DFQATT and CDR2 SNEGSKA (reference sequence). Trimming shortened V by 6 bases and J by 0 bases, and 15 bases separated the two germline ends. The CDR3 totals 15 residues. CDR3 amino acids: CSASDDRSSGNTIYF. The CDR3 nucleotides read TGCAGTGCGAGTGACGACAGGAGCTCTGGAAACACCATATATTTT.

The gene calls are TRBV2 and TRBJ1-6; no reliable D call. CDR1 and CDR2 from the germline V gene are SNHLY and FYNNEI. The V end lost 4 bases, the J end lost 9 bases, and 10 bases lay between the germline ends. The CDR3 extends over 13 amino acids. The CDR3 region is CASSAFWGSPLHF. Here the CDR3 DNA reads TGTGCCAGCAGTGCCTTTTGGGGTTCACCCCTCCACTTT.

This chain uses TRBV11-1 with TRBJ1-2; no reliable D call. The germline V gene has CDR1 SGHAT and CDR2 FQDESV (reference sequence). Trimming took 4 bases from V and 6 from J, leaving 12 bases between them. The CDR3 runs to 13 residues. In DNA, the CDR3 is TGTGCCAGCAGCTCAGGCGTAAGTGATGGCTACACCTTC. Protein sequence: CASSSGVSDGYTF.

V gene TRBV5-1 combines with J gene TRBJ2-5; 12 nucleotides match TRBD2. This CDR3 region has 15 residues. Germline V gene lookup returns CDR1 SGHRS and CDR2 YFSETQ. The V segment lost 2 bases and the J segment 3 bases; nucleotides outside the gene matches: 2. The CDR3 DNA sequence: TGCGCCAGCAGCTTACGGACTAGCGGGGAAGAGACCCAGTACTTC. Translating gives CASSLRTSGEETQYF.

The gene calls are TRBV5-1 and TRBJ2-1; D is tentatively TRBD1 or TRBD2 (5 bases each). From germline, CDR1 is SGHRS and CDR2 YFSETQ. The CDR3 consists of 15 residues. With 2 bases removed from V and 7 bases from J, the gap between germline ends came to 16 bases. The CDR3 loop reads CASSFGGRGSNEQFF. In DNA, the CDR3 is TGCGCCAGCAGCTTTGGGGGACGGGGTTCTAATGAGCAGTTCTTC.

J is TRBJ1-2 and V is TRBV5-1, with D hard to call. Germline-derived CDR1 and CDR2 are SGHRS and YFSETQ. V lost 1 base and J lost 3, with 7 bases in between. The CDR3 is 13 residues long. The CDR3 here is CASSLRGDYGYTF. In DNA, the CDR3 is TGCGCCAGCAGCTTGAGAGGTGACTATGGCTACACCTTC.

This chain connects TRBV19 to TRBJ2-3, with D perhaps TRBD2 (5 bases). This CDR3 is built from 13 residues. Germline values: CDR1 LNHDA, CDR2 SQIVND (reference sequence). V was shortened by 3 bases and J by 6 bases, with 10 bases between the two germline ends. The CDR3: CASSMNGVDTQYF. The CDR3 DNA sequence: TGTGCCAGTAGTATGAACGGGGTTGATACGCAGTATTTT.

The gene calls are TRBV7-2 and TRBJ1-3; a weak D match, TRBD1 (5 bases). Per the germline V gene, CDR1 is SGHTA and CDR2 is FQGNSA. The germline V and J ends were trimmed by 1 base and 4 bases, with 11 bases remaining between them. This CDR3 contains 15 residues. This CDR3 reads CASSLGGGDGNTIYF. The CDR3, as DNA: TGTGCCAGCAGCTTAGGGGGGGGAGACGGAAACACCATATATTTT. Complete variable domain (other parts from reference TRBV7-2 and TRBJ1-3): GAGVSQSPSNKVTEKGKDVELRCDPISGHTALYWYRQSLGQGLEFLIYFQGNSAPDKSGLPSDRFSAERTGGSVSTLTIQRTQQEDSAVYLCASSLGGGDGNTIYFGEGSWLTVV.

This clone was detected once. The V call is TRBV28, the J call TRBJ1-5; 8 positions agree with TRBD1. Per the germline V gene, CDR1 is MDHEN and CDR2 is SYDVKM. The CDR3 loop spans 15 amino acids. Trimming removed 7 bases from V and 4 bases from J; junction bases left unmatched: 9. The CDR3 region is CASTLTGGKNQPQHF. CDR3 coding DNA: TGTGCCAGCACCCTCACAGGGGGAAAGAATCAGCCCCAGCATTTT. The variable domain in full, with the rest retrieved from reference TRBV28 and TRBJ1-5, is DVKVTQSSRYLVKRTGEKVFLECVQDMDHENMFWYRQDPGLGLRLIYFSYDVKMKEKGDIPEGYSVSREKKERFSLILESASTNQTSMYLCASTLTGGKNQPQHFGDGTRLSIL.

In this sample, this clone turned up once. The genes are TRBV12-5 and TRBJ2-3, with TRBD2 identical over 8 bases. The CDR3 is 15 amino acids. The germline gives CDR1 LGHNT, CDR2 FRNRAP. Unmatched junction bases numbered 5, after V lost 5 bases and J lost 1 base. The CDR3, as DNA: TGTGCTAGTGGTGATCTCGGGGGGGGCACAGATACGCAGTATTTT. Translated, it gives CASGDLGGGTDTQYF.

V is TRBV12-3 or TRBV12-4 and J is TRBJ2-5, with D possibly TRBD2 on 5 matching bases. Between the trimmed V and J ends, which lost 3 bases and 5 bases, there was a span of 10 bases. CDR3 length: 13 residues. The CDR3: CASSFYGGETQYF. The DNA for the CDR3 is TGTGCCAGCAGTTTTTATGGCGGGGAGACCCAGTACTTC.

The table lists this clone with a count of one. This rearrangement joins TRBV24-1 to TRBJ2-2; D remains ambiguous. Trimming took off 5 bases at V and 0 bases at J, with 9 bases between the two ends. Germline V gene data show CDR1 as KGHDR and CDR2 as SFDVKD. This CDR3 contains 15 residues. Here the CDR3 reads CATSAGGANTGELFF. CDR3 nucleotide sequence: TGTGCCACCAGTGCGGGTGGAGCGAACACCGGGGAGCTGTTTTTT.

The genes are TRBV5-4 and TRBJ2-1, with D possibly TRBD2 on 5 matching bases. V lost 0 bases and J 8 bases, leaving 6 bases between the germline ends. Germline assignment: CDR1 SGHNT and CDR2 YYREEE (reference sequence). CDR3 size: 12 residues. CDR3 amino acids: CASSLGGYEQFF. CDR3 DNA sequence: TGTGCCAGCAGCTTGGGAGGGTATGAGCAGTTCTTC.

The CDR3 sequence: CASSLGGFSTDTQYF. The DNA of the CDR3 is TGTGCCAGCAGCTTAGGAGGGTTCAGCACAGATACGCAGTATTTT. The chain is built from TRBV7-6 and TRBJ2-3; D might be TRBD2 (5 bases). The V end lost 1 base, the J end lost 0 bases, and 8 bases lay between the germline ends. CDR1 is SGHVS and CDR2 is FNYEAQ in the germline V gene. This CDR3 has 15 residues.

The rearrangement joins TRBV5-1 to TRBJ1-1; TRBD1 matches at 7 bases. V was clipped by 4 bases and J by 4 bases; unmatched bases: 10. Germline V CDR1 and CDR2: SGHRS, YFSETQ. The CDR3 is made up of 15 amino acids. The DNA for the CDR3 is TGCGCCAGCAGCGTGAAAGGGGGCGAGGGCACTGAAGCTTTCTTT. This translates into CASSVKGGEGTEAFF. Combining the CDR3 with reference TRBV5-1 and TRBJ1-1 gives the whole variable domain KAGVTQTPRYLIKTRGQQVTLSCSPISGHRSVSWYQQTPGQGLQFLFEYFSETQRNKGNFPGRFSGRQFSNSRSEMNVSTLELGDSALYLCASSVKGGEGTEAFFGQGTRLTVV.

The chain combines TRBV3-1 (or the pseudogene TRBV3-2) with TRBJ1-2, with D unresolved. The germline V and J ends were trimmed by 0 bases and 3 bases, with 5 bases remaining between them. CDR1 LGHDT and CDR2 YNNKEL come from the germline V gene (reference sequence). CDR3 length: 13 residues. CDR3 sequence reads: CASSQDGDYGYTF. The CDR3 region has the DNA TGTGCCAGCAGCCAAGACGGGGACTATGGCTACACCTTC.

The J gene is TRBJ1-3, the V gene TRBV9, with D perhaps TRBD1 (6 bases). This CDR3 is 17 amino acids long. CDR1 and CDR2 (germline): SGDLS, YYNGEE. The V gene lost 4 bases and the J gene lost 0 bases, with 17 bases spanning the gap. For the CDR3, the DNA is TGTGCCAGCAGCCCCGCCATGGGGGGCCGCTCTGGAAACACCATATATTTT. Protein sequence: CASSPAMGGRSGNTIYF.

This clone appeared a single time. The chain recombines TRBV19 with TRBJ2-7; D remains unclear. Germline V gene lookup returns CDR1 LNHDA and CDR2 SQIVND (reference sequence). This CDR3 is built from 15 residues. Trimming took 0 bases from V and 0 from J, leaving 9 bases between them. CDR3 nucleotides: TGTGCCAGTAGTATAGATCTGGGAAGCTCCTACGAGCAGTACTTC. Protein sequence: CASSIDLGSSYEQYF.

V and J are TRBV4-1 and TRBJ1-6; 8 bases agree with TRBD1. CDR1 is MGHRA and CDR2 is YSYEKL in the germline V gene. Losses at the gene ends were 4 bases for V and 8 bases for J; bases not matched to a gene: 7. The CDR3 has 15 residues. The CDR3 DNA is TGCGCCAGCAGCCTCGGACAGGGTTCAGATTCACCCCTCCACTTT. Residues: CASSLGQGSDSPLHF.

For the CDR3, the DNA is TGTGCCAGCAGTTCGGGGGGAAACACCATATATTTT. It translates to CASSSGGNTIYF. The chain links TRBV28 to TRBJ1-3, with unresolved D. Trimming removed 4 bases at V and 4 bases at J, with 5 bases between. This CDR3 has 12 amino acids. CDR1 and CDR2 from the germline V gene are MDHEN and SYDVKM.

V is TRBV7-6 and J is TRBJ2-5; no definite D call. V gave up 2 bases and J gave up 5 bases, with 9 bases separating them. The germline V gene encodes CDR1 SGHVS and CDR2 FNYEAQ. The CDR3 spans 13 residues. The CDR3 sequence is CASSLIVGETQYF. The CDR3, as DNA: TGTGCCAGCAGCTTAATCGTGGGGGAGACCCAGTACTTC.

The chain recombines TRBV23-1 with TRBJ2-7; 8 bases align to TRBD1. TRBV23-1 is assigned to the ORF class and has an uncertain function. The CDR3 has 12 amino acids. CDR3 DNA sequence: TGCGCTCCTACAGGGGGTGGCTACGAGCAGTACTTC. It is translated as CAPTGGGYEQYF.

The genes are TRBV27 and TRBJ2-1; the D gene is possibly TRBD2 (5 bases). CDR1 is MNHEY and CDR2 is SMNVEV in the germline V gene (reference sequence). With 3 bases removed from V and 5 bases from J, the gap between germline ends came to 8 bases. The CDR3 runs to 13 residues. The CDR3 sequence is CASSLREHNEQFF. CDR3 bases: TGTGCCAGCAGTTTGAGGGAGCACAATGAGCAGTTCTTC.

The count of this clone is one. In DNA form, the CDR3 reads TGCAGCGTTGCCGACGATCCCAATCAGCCCCAGCATTTT. It yields the protein CSVADDPNQPQHF. The chain uses TRBV29-1 and TRBJ1-5; D unresolved. Germline CDR1 SQVTM, CDR2 ANQGSEA. V was pared by 4 bases and J by 3 bases, with 10 bases between. CDR3 length: 13 residues. The whole variable domain, filled in from reference TRBV29-1 and TRBJ1-5, reads SAVISQKPSRDICQRGTSLTIQCQVDSQVTMMFWYRQQPGQSLTLIATANQGSEATYESGFVIDKFPISRPNLTFSTLTVSNMSPEDSSIYLCSVADDPNQPQHFGDGTRLSIL.